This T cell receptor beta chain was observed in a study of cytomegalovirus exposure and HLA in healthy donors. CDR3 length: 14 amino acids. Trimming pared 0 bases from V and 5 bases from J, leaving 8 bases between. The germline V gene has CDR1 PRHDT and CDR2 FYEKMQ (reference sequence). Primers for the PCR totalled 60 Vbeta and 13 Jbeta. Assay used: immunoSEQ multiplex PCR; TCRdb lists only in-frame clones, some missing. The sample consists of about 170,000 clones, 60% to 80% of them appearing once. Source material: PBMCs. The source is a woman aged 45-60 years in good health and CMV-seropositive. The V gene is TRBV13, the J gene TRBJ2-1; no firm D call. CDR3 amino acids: CASSLGERDNEQFF. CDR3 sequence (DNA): TGTGCCAGCAGCTTAGGCGAGAGAGACAATGAGCAGTTCTTC.